A single sample gave rise to the 11 T cell receptor beta chains below, sequenced in a study of blood T cells in healthy people across ages. Together with a sample-barcoded 5' primer, a J-beta primer mix was included in a second PCR lasting roughly 6 to 12 cycles. In TCRdb, the 5' RACE reads were re-called with MiXCR into one record per CDR3 protein. This table has some 1.5 million distinct CDR3 sequences, roughly 28% appearing once. Sequencing input: blood. These receptor sequences come from a woman aged 25 to 39 in good health.

Ten or more counts support this clonotype. The chain couples TRBV27 to TRBJ1-2, with a weak D call TRBD1 (5 bases). CDR1 and CDR2 from the germline V gene are MNHEY and SMNVEV (reference sequence). The CDR3 extends over 15 amino acids. Trimming pared 5 bases from V and 0 bases from J, leaving 13 bases between. DNA of the CDR3: TGTGCCAGCAGTGGTGTGGCAGGGACTAACTATGGCTACACCTTC. Protein product: CASSGVAGTNYGYTF.

This sequence joins TRBV18 and TRBJ2-5; unclear D gene. CDR3 length: 12 amino acids. In germline, CDR1 is KGHSH, CDR2 LQKENI. Trimming cost V 5 bases and J 11 bases, with 15 bases left between them. DNA for the CDR3: TGTGCCAGCTCAATGCCGGAGTATGAGCAGTACTTC. Residues: CASSMPEYEQYF.

A few counts support this clonotype. The V gene is TRBV6-6, the J gene TRBJ1-2; a weak D match, TRBD1 (6 bases). Germline CDR1 reads MNHNY; CDR2 reads SVGAGI (reference sequence). With 3 bases removed from V and 4 bases from J, the gap between germline ends came to 15 bases. The CDR3 has 15 residues. For the CDR3, the DNA is TGTGCCAGCAGTTATAATGGGGGCGAGGGCTATGGCTACACCTTC. Translated, it gives CASSYNGGEGYGYTF.

In this sample, this clonotype turned up a few times. The chain uses TRBV6-6 and TRBJ2-1; 7 bases fit TRBD2. This CDR3 is 17 amino acids long. CDR1 and CDR2 (germline): MNHNY, SVGAGI (reference sequence). V dropped 0 bases and J dropped 6; count of bases not matched to a gene: 11. This CDR3 is CASSYSRVAGLGNEQFF. CDR3 DNA: TGTGCCAGCAGTTACTCTCGAGTAGCGGGTCTAGGCAATGAGCAGTTCTTC.

J is TRBJ1-2 and V is TRBV7-2; D remains ambiguous. This CDR3 is 16 amino acids long. Germline CDR1 is SGHTA and CDR2 is FQGNSA. V was clipped by 1 base and J by 3 bases, with 15 bases between them. The CDR3 nucleotides are TGTGCCAGCAGCTTAGGTGGGAGGGCCCGGGACTATGGCTACACCTTC. This encodes CASSLGGRARDYGYTF.

There are a few counts of this clonotype. The V and J genes are TRBV6-1 and TRBJ2-1, with unresolved D. The CDR3 sequence is 12 residues long. The germline V gene encodes CDR1 MNHNS and CDR2 SASEGT. V lost 1 base to trimming and J lost 9 bases, with 7 bases between them. Here the CDR3 reads CASSEVGSEQFF. In DNA form, the CDR3 reads TGTGCCAGCAGTGAAGTGGGGTCTGAGCAGTTCTTC.

V is TRBV20-1 and J is TRBJ2-3; D ambiguous. Germline assignment: CDR1 DFQATT and CDR2 SNEGSKA (reference sequence). The CDR3 extends over 13 amino acids. Trimming stripped 2 bases from V and 2 bases from J, with 8 bases between. Here the CDR3 reads CSARSVSTDTQYF. The DNA for the CDR3 is TGCAGTGCTAGATCGGTTTCCACAGATACGCAGTATTTT.

The J gene is TRBJ2-3, the V gene TRBV20-1, with TRBD1 matching over 8 bases. This CDR3 region has 13 residues. The ends lost 6 bases at V and 4 bases at J; junction bases unmatched: 6. Germline V gene data show CDR1 as DFQATT and CDR2 as SNEGSKA (reference sequence). CDR3 sequence: CSAPGQGSDTQYF. In DNA form, the CDR3 reads TGCAGTGCCCCAGGACAGGGTTCAGATACGCAGTATTTT.

This clonotype turned up a few times. The chain carries TRBV20-1 and TRBJ2-1; TRBD2 agrees at 9 bases. The trim removed 5 bases at V and 6 bases at J, leaving 8 bases unmatched. This CDR3 is 14 amino acids long. From germline, CDR1 is DFQATT and CDR2 SNEGSKA (reference sequence). The DNA for the CDR3 is TGCAGTGCTGCCGGGACTAGCAGAAGCAATGAGCAGTTCTTC. As protein: CSAAGTSRSNEQFF.

This clonotype was seen a handful of times. V and J are TRBV20-1 and TRBJ2-1; D could derive from TRBD1 or TRBD2 (6 bases each). Trimming pared 3 bases from V and 6 bases from J, leaving 18 bases between. The CDR3 covers 15 residues. From germline, CDR1 is DFQATT and CDR2 SNEGSKA (reference sequence). Here the CDR3 DNA reads TGCAGTGCTAGCCTACGGGAGTTGGGGGCCAATGAGCAGTTCTTC. It yields the protein CSASLRELGANEQFF.

This clonotype was counted a few times. The chain uses TRBV7-9 and TRBJ1-2; D perhaps matches TRBD1 (6 bases). Germline V gene data show CDR1 as SEHNR and CDR2 as FQNEAQ (reference sequence). Trimming took 3 bases from V and 11 from J, leaving 16 bases between them. CDR3 length equals 13 residues. The CDR3 here is CASSLGQGTRYTF. For the CDR3, the DNA is TGTGCCAGCAGCTTGGGGCAGGGGACGCGATACACCTTC.